Shown below are 27 T cell receptor beta chains from a single sample sequenced in a study of spatial heterogeneity in lung cancer. Time point in this sample: blood at routine non-recurrence follow-up after resection. Whole RNA was taken from tumor, nontumor lung or frozen PBMC; it was then sequenced unsorted. In TCRdb, the 5' RACE reads were re-called with MiXCR into one record per CDR3 protein. The table has about 50,000 distinct CDR3 sequences, 6% to 8.5% seen once. The source was PBMCs, collected at follow-up. These receptors were collected from a female donor with early-stage non-small cell lung cancer.

This clonotype came up many times. The CDR3 sequence: CASSTRNYEQYF. The CDR3 coding sequence is TGTGCCAGCAGCACTAGAAACTACGAGCAGTACTTC. The rearrangement links TRBV7-2 to TRBJ2-7, with D perhaps TRBD2 (5 bases). The length of the CDR3 is 12 residues. The germline CDR1 and CDR2 sequences are SGHTA and FQGNSA. The V end lost 5 bases, the J end lost 3 bases, and 8 bases lay between the germline ends.

This chain uses TRBV7-3 with TRBJ2-1; D not resolved. CDR1 is SGHTA, CDR2 FQGTGA, per germline. Trimming left V 1 base short and J 5 bases short, with 6 bases between. This CDR3 region has 13 residues. The CDR3 DNA reads as TGTGCCAGCAGCTTAAGTGGAGACAATGAGCAGTTCTTC. It codes for CASSLSGDNEQFF.

In this sample, this clonotype turned up many times. This chain links TRBV5-6 with TRBJ2-2, with D possibly being TRBD2 (6 bases). CDR3 length: 13 residues. Germline CDR1 and CDR2: SGHDT and YYEEEE. V shed 9 bases and J shed 8 bases, with 17 bases lying between them. The CDR3 nucleotides are TGTGCCACCTGGGACTCTCGTTCAGGGGAGCTGTTTTTT. Translated, it gives CATWDSRSGELFF.

The chain recombines TRBV29-1 with TRBJ2-1, with D perhaps TRBD2 (5 bases). The V gene's germline CDR1 is SQVTM and CDR2 ANQGSEA. The ends were cut back, 7 bases at V and 3 bases at J, with 13 bases in the middle. This CDR3 is 13 amino acids long. The CDR3 region is CSAALGSYNEQFF. DNA of the CDR3: TGCAGCGCCGCGTTAGGGAGCTACAATGAGCAGTTCTTC.

This clonotype was found many times. V is TRBV11-2 and J is TRBJ2-5; 7 bases agree with TRBD2. This CDR3 comprises 15 residues. CDR1 and CDR2 from the germline V gene are SGHAT and FQNNGV. V lost 0 bases, J lost 6 bases, and 7 bases stayed unmatched. The CDR3 spells CASSLDPAGWQTQYF. In DNA, the CDR3 is TGTGCCAGCAGCTTAGATCCAGCGGGGTGGCAGACCCAGTACTTC.

This rearrangement joins TRBV20-1 to TRBJ1-6; 7 nucleotides line up with TRBD1. Trimming at V came to 0 bases and at J to 10 bases, leaving 12 bases not matched to a gene. This CDR3 has 16 amino acids. Germline V lookup: CDR1 DFQATT, CDR2 SNEGSKA (reference sequence). CDR3 sequence reads: CSARDKGARTRSPLHF. CDR3 nucleotides: TGCAGTGCTAGAGATAAGGGGGCCAGGACTCGCTCACCCCTCCACTTT.

Concerning this clonotype itself: This may come from a read error, since a much larger clone is one base off. The chain has TRBV29-1 and TRBJ2-3; the D call may be TRBD1 or TRBD2 (5 bases each). The CDR3 runs to 12 residues. Per the germline V gene, CDR1 is SQVTM and CDR2 is ANQGSEA. Trimming left V 3 bases short and J 5 bases short, with 9 bases between. Here the CDR3 reads CSVDPGQDTQYF. For the CDR3, the DNA is TGCAGCGTTGACCCGGGGCAAGATACGCAGTATTTT.

V gene TRBV19 combines with J gene TRBJ2-4; 8 bases are shared with TRBD2. Germline values: CDR1 LNHDA, CDR2 SQIVND (reference sequence). The length of the CDR3 is 14 residues. Trimming removed 6 bases from V and 4 bases from J; junction bases left unmatched: 5. The CDR3 sequence is CASRSPSGKNIQYF. As DNA, the CDR3 is TGTGCCAGTAGGAGCCCTAGCGGGAAAAACATTCAGTACTTC.

This clonotype was counted many times. The chain recombines TRBV7-9 with TRBJ1-5; 11 bases are shared with TRBD1. With 10 bases clipped from V and 1 base from J, the junction kept 6 bases outside the gene matches. CDR1 is SEHNR and CDR2 is FQNEAQ in the germline V gene (reference sequence). This CDR3 has 15 amino acids. CDR3 nucleotide sequence: TGTGCCATAGGACAGGGGGCAGAGAGCAATCAGCCCCAGCATTTT. Translation: CAIGQGAESNQPQHF.

J is TRBJ2-2 and V is TRBV9; D is ambiguous. Trimming shortened V by 0 bases and J by 4 bases, and 10 bases separated the two germline ends. CDR1 is SGDLS, CDR2 YYNGEE, per germline. CDR3 length equals 15 residues. The CDR3 sequence: CASSVGGSITGELFF. The CDR3 DNA reads TGTGCCAGCAGCGTAGGAGGTAGTATCACCGGGGAGCTGTTTTTT.

This clonotype was found many times. The V and J genes are TRBV7-8 and TRBJ2-1; 8 nucleotides agree with TRBD2. Germline V gives CDR1 SGHVS, CDR2 FQNEAQ. Trimming removed 1 base from V and 3 bases from J; junction bases left unmatched: 2. The CDR3 consists of 15 residues. CDR3 amino acids: CASSLGAGDYNEQFF. Here the CDR3 DNA reads TGTGCCAGCAGCTTAGGAGCGGGGGACTACAATGAGCAGTTCTTC.

This clonotype was observed many times. The genes are TRBV11-3 and TRBJ2-7, with TRBD2 as a possible D gene (5 bases). The V gene lost 4 bases and the J gene lost 3 bases, with 10 bases spanning the gap. Germline V gene sequence: CDR1 SGHNT, CDR2 YENEEA. CDR3 length: 13 residues. CDR3 in amino acids: CASSSHAGYEQYF. Written as DNA, the CDR3 is TGTGCCAGCAGCTCGCACGCGGGCTACGAGCAGTACTTC.

This clonotype was seen at least ten times. This chain connects TRBV4-1 to TRBJ2-1; 8 bases match TRBD2. The CDR3 contains 16 residues. V was pared by 4 bases and J by 6 bases, with 11 bases of the junction left unmatched. In germline, CDR1 is MGHRA, CDR2 YSYEKL. This CDR3 reads CASSPLAGPGFNEQFF. CDR3 nucleotides: TGCGCCAGCAGCCCCTTAGCGGGACCCGGGTTCAATGAGCAGTTCTTC.

V gene TRBV20-1 combines with J gene TRBJ1-6; D is unclear. CDR1 and CDR2 (germline): DFQATT, SNEGSKA (reference sequence). The CDR3 loop spans 13 amino acids. Trimming cost V 3 bases and J 5 bases, with 8 bases left between them. DNA of the CDR3: TGCAGTGCTAGTTTGGAGGATAATTCACCCCTCCACTTT. It specifies CSASLEDNSPLHF.

This clonotype was counted ten times or more. The V and J genes are TRBV19 and TRBJ1-5; 9 nucleotides align to TRBD1. The germline V gene has CDR1 LNHDA and CDR2 SQIVND (reference sequence). V was clipped by 6 bases and J by 11 bases; unmatched bases: 14. The CDR3 runs 15 residues. The CDR3 loop is CASSVGQGAPGAQHF. The CDR3 coding sequence is TGTGCCAGTAGCGTGGGACAGGGAGCGCCCGGGGCCCAGCATTTT.

This clonotype was found a few times. The chain combines TRBV18 with TRBJ1-5, with TRBD1 as a possible D gene (5 bases). Germline V gene data show CDR1 as KGHSH and CDR2 as LQKENI. V was pared by 6 bases and J by 6 bases, with 15 bases between. There are 14 residues in the CDR3. The CDR3, as DNA: TGTGCCAGCTCGGGCAGGGAATATAGTCAGCCCCAGCATTTT. This gives the protein CASSGREYSQPQHF.

The genes are TRBV5-1 and TRBJ2-7; D gene unclear. The CDR3 consists of 13 residues. Between the trimmed V and J ends, which lost 0 bases and 4 bases, there was a span of 8 bases. Per germline, CDR1 SGHRS and CDR2 YFSETQ. CDR3 amino acids: CASSLGKQYEQYF. For the CDR3, the DNA is TGCGCCAGCAGCTTGGGAAAGCAGTACGAGCAGTACTTC.

This clonotype was seen at least ten times. The chain recombines TRBV10-3 with TRBJ2-5, with 10 bases identical to TRBD1. V shed 8 bases, J shed 5 bases, and the junction held 8 bases outside the gene matches. The V gene's germline CDR1 is ENHRY and CDR2 SYGVKD. CDR3 length: 14 amino acids. CDR3 DNA: TGTGCCATCGGCCAGAGGGACAGGGGCGAGACCCAGTACTTC. This gives the protein CAIGQRDRGETQYF.

This clonotype was seen repeatedly, ten times or more. The chain recombines TRBV5-6 with TRBJ2-3; D possibly uses TRBD1 or TRBD2 (6 bases each). The CDR3 is 15 residues long. Germline CDR1 and CDR2: SGHDT and YYEEEE. Trimming stripped 0 bases from V and 4 bases from J, with 12 bases between. The CDR3: CASSLVGGPSDTQYF. CDR3 DNA: TGTGCCAGCAGCTTGGTAGGGGGGCCATCAGATACGCAGTATTTT.

This clonotype was observed a handful of times. V and J are TRBV3-1 and TRBJ2-3; TRBD2 matches at 9 bases. The V gene end was trimmed by 4 bases and the J gene end by 2 bases; junction bases not matched to a gene: 4. Looked up from germline, CDR1 is LGHDT and CDR2 is YNNKEL (reference sequence). The CDR3 length is 15 residues. CDR3 residues: CASSPLAGSTDTQYF. Here the CDR3 DNA reads TGTGCCAGCAGCCCCCTAGCGGGGTCCACAGATACGCAGTATTTT.

This clonotype was recorded many times. One junction end disagrees with the germline gene, perhaps due to a read error. The chain joins TRBV5-6 to TRBJ1-4, with D possibly being TRBD1 (6 bases). The CDR3 runs 11 residues. The V gene's germline CDR1 is SGHDT and CDR2 YYEEEE. The CDR3 region has the DNA TGTGCCAGCAGCTACCAGGGACATCGGCTTTTT. This codes for CASSYQGHRLF. Looking up the rest from reference TRBV5-6 and TRBJ1-4 gives the full variable domain: DAGVTQSPTHLIKTRGQQVTLRCSPKSGHDTVSWYQQALGQGPQFIFQYYEEEERQRGNFPDRFSGHQFPNYSSELNVNALLLGDSALYLCASSYQGHRLFGSGTQLSVL.

The rearrangement links TRBV11-1 to TRBJ2-1, with 9 bases identical to TRBD1. The J segment lost 8 bases and the V segment lost 4 bases, leaving 9 bases of the junction unmatched. Germline V lookup: CDR1 SGHAT, CDR2 FQDESV (reference sequence). CDR3 length: 15 amino acids. CDR3 region: CASSSRQGGRDEQFF. The CDR3 DNA reads TGTGCCAGCAGCTCTCGACAGGGGGGAAGGGATGAGCAGTTCTTC. The entire variable domain, with the rest obtained from reference TRBV11-1 and TRBJ2-1, is as follows: EAEVAQSPRYKITEKSQAVAFWCDPISGHATLYWYRQILGQGPELLVQFQDESVVDDSQLPKDRFSAERLKGVDSTLKIQPAELGDSAMYLCASSSRQGGRDEQFFGPGTRLTVL.

The sample holds many counts of this clonotype. The gene calls are TRBV7-2 and TRBJ2-5, with 10 nucleotides matching TRBD2. The CDR3 loop spans 17 amino acids. V gave up 3 bases and J gave up 4 bases; unmatched junction bases: 11. Germline CDR1 and CDR2: SGHTA and FQGNSA. The CDR3 sequence is CASSFWTSGVAGETQYF. The CDR3 DNA sequence: TGTGCCAGCAGCTTTTGGACTAGCGGAGTAGCAGGAGAGACCCAGTACTTC.

At least ten counts were recorded for this clonotype. V is TRBV29-1 and J is TRBJ2-7, with TRBD2 matching over 7 bases. With 5 bases clipped from V and 5 bases from J, the junction kept 6 bases outside the gene matches. Germline V gene lookup returns CDR1 SQVTM and CDR2 ANQGSEA. The CDR3 loop spans 12 amino acids. CDR3 coding DNA: TGCAGCGTTACCCAGGGAGGGAACGAGCAGTACTTC. This sequence encodes CSVTQGGNEQYF.

This clonotype has ten or more counts. CDR3 in DNA: TGTGCCAGCAGCCCTCCGGGACTAGCTAAAGAGACCCAGTACTTC. It translates to CASSPPGLAKETQYF. The gene calls are TRBV28 and TRBJ2-5, with 9 bases fitting TRBD2. CDR1 and CDR2 from the germline V gene are MDHEN and SYDVKM. This CDR3 is 15 amino acids long. V was clipped by 6 bases and J by 3 bases; unmatched bases: 8.

The genes are TRBV12-3 or TRBV12-4 and TRBJ1-2, with TRBD1 matching 7 bases. J lost 0 bases, V lost 6 bases, and 7 bases had no gene match. This CDR3 comprises 15 residues. The CDR3 DNA follows: TGTGCCAGCAGATCCACAGGGGCTGCTAACTATGGCTACACCTTC. This sequence encodes CASRSTGAANYGYTF.

This clonotype has a handful of counts. The gene calls are TRBV12-3 or TRBV12-4 and TRBJ1-4; possible D gene TRBD1, 5 bases. This CDR3 is 14 amino acids long. V was clipped by 6 bases and J by 4 bases, with 12 bases between them. CDR3 nucleotide sequence: TGTGCCAGCAGCCCAGGGACCCTTAATGAAAAACTGTTTTTT. The encoded protein is CASSPGTLNEKLFF.